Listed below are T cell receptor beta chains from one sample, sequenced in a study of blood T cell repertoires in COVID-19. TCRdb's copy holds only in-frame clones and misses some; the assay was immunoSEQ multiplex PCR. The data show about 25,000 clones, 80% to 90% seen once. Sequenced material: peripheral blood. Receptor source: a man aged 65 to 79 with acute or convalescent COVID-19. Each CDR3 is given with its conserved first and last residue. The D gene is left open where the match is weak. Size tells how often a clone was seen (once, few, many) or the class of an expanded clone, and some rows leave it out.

TGTGCCAGCAGCCCCCTGCCTGGACTAGTTTACGAGACCCAGTACTTC CASSPLPGLVYETQYF TRBJ2-5 once TRBD2 TRBV5-6
TGTGCCAGCAGCGCAACCGGGACAGGGAAGGGTCAGCCCCAGCATTTT CASSATGTGKGQPQHF TRBJ1-5 . TRBD1 TRBV7-8
TGTGCCAGCACCCCAGCAGGGCTAAGCAATCAGCCCCAGCATTTT CASTPAGLSNQPQHF TRBJ1-5 . . TRBV28
TGTGCCAGCAGTTCCGACTCCGGGACAGGGAAATTGTACGAGCAGTACTTC CASSSDSGTGKLYEQYF TRBJ2-7 . TRBD1 TRBV27
TGTGCCAGCAGCTTGGGGGAGGGGAATTATGGCTACACCTTC CASSLGEGNYGYTF TRBJ1-2 . . TRBV5-4
TGTGCCAGCAGCCGACAGGGACTTAGCAATCAGCCCCAGCATTTT CASSRQGLSNQPQHF TRBJ1-5 . TRBD1 TRBV11-3
TGCGCCAGCAGCTCAGGACTAGAGTCGGCCGGGGAGCTGTTTTTT CASSSGLESAGELFF TRBJ2-2 . TRBD2 TRBV5-1
TGTGCCAGCAGTTCCCCGGGACAGGGCTTTAATGAAAAACTGTTTTTT CASSSPGQGFNEKLFF TRBJ1-4 . TRBD1 TRBV6-6
TGTGCCAGCAGCTTGACAGGGCACGAGGGCTACACCTTC CASSLTGHEGYTF TRBJ1-2 . TRBD1 TRBV12-3/TRBV12-4
TGTGCCAGCAGTTTACCGCGCCAAGTTGAAAACACCATATATTTT CASSLPRQVENTIYF TRBJ1-3 once . TRBV28
TGTGCCAGCAGCAGGAATGAGCAGTTCTTC CASSRNEQFF TRBJ2-1 . . TRBV2
TGTGCCAGCAGCTTTTCGGCGGGAGGCAATGAGCAGTTCTTC CASSFSAGGNEQFF TRBJ2-1 . TRBD2 TRBV7-9
TGTGCCAGCAGTGACTCCGGGAGGGGAGCCGGGGAGCTGTTTTTT CASSDSGRGAGELFF TRBJ2-2 few TRBD2 TRBV25-1
TGTGCCAGCACCCTTCTAGCGGGGGTAGGAACCGGGGAGCTGTTTTTT CASTLLAGVGTGELFF TRBJ2-2 . TRBD2 TRBV5-6
TGCAGCGTTTCCGGGGGCACCGGGGAGCTGTTTTTT CSVSGGTGELFF TRBJ2-2 few . TRBV29-1
TGTGCCAGCAGTTTCGGGGGGGCGGCGAACACCGGGGAGCTGTTTTTT CASSFGGAANTGELFF TRBJ2-2 once TRBD2 TRBV6-5
TGTGCCAGCCGCCGAGAGGGAGGTAGAAATCAGCCCCAGCATTTT CASRREGGRNQPQHF TRBJ1-5 . . TRBV6-5
TGTGCCACCAGCAGAGAACACACAAATCAGCCCCAGCATTTT CATSREHTNQPQHF TRBJ1-5 . . TRBV15
TGTGCCACCAGCAGCTCCCAAGGGCAGCGGGGAGGACCCCTCCACTTT CATSSSQGQRGGPLHF TRBJ1-6 . . TRBV15
TGTGCCAGCAGCTTGGACAGGGGAGGTGAAAAACTGTTTTTT CASSLDRGGEKLFF TRBJ1-4 . TRBD1 TRBV5-4
TGTGCCACCAGTGATGCCTCCGGGACTAGCGGAGAGACCCAGTACTTC CATSDASGTSGETQYF TRBJ2-5 once TRBD2 TRBV24-1
TGTGCCACCAGTGATTTGTCGAGTCGGGGTCCCGGGGAGCTGTTTTTT CATSDLSSRGPGELFF TRBJ2-2 once . TRBV24-1
TGTGCCAGCAGCTTAGCAGAACAGGGTTCGCAGTTCTTC CASSLAEQGSQFF TRBJ2-1 . . TRBV11-1
TGTGCCACCCAACGGGACAGGGCAACTAATGAAAAACTGTTTTTT CATQRDRATNEKLFF TRBJ1-4 . TRBD1 TRBV15
TGTGCCAGCAGCCAAGAGGCTGGGGCCTGGGCCAAAAACATTCAGTACTTC CASSQEAGAWAKNIQYF TRBJ2-4 . . TRBV14
TGTGCCAGCACCAAACAGGTTAGGAACACTGAAGCTTTCTTT CASTKQVRNTEAFF TRBJ1-1 . . TRBV5-5
TGTGCCAGCAGCAAAGAGGGGGACAGGGGCGGGAGAAGGGCAGATACGCAGTATTTT CASSKEGDRGGRRADTQYF TRBJ2-3 . . TRBV21-1
TGTGCCAGCAGCGTAGATCAGGTCACCGGGGAGCTGTTTTTT CASSVDQVTGELFF TRBJ2-2 . . TRBV9
TGTGCCAGTAGTGCCGGACAGGTTAACTCTGGAAACACCATATATTTT CASSAGQVNSGNTIYF TRBJ1-3 . TRBD1 TRBV19
TGTGCCAGCAGCTCCCTATTTTATCGACAGGGAGCCAAAAACATTCAGTACTTC CASSSLFYRQGAKNIQYF TRBJ2-4 . TRBD1 TRBV11-3
TGCGCCAGCAGCCAGGGACAGGGGAATCAGCCCCAGCATTTT CASSQGQGNQPQHF TRBJ1-5 . TRBD1 TRBV4-1
TGTGCCAGTAGTACGACAGGGGCCCCCTCTGGAAACACCATATATTTT CASSTTGAPSGNTIYF TRBJ1-3 . TRBD1 TRBV19
TGTGCCAGCAGCGTTACAGGGGCCGAGCAGTACTTC CASSVTGAEQYF TRBJ2-7 . TRBD1 TRBV7-9
TGTGCCAGCAGCTTAGATCGAGAGCGCGGAAATGAGCAGTTCTTC CASSLDRERGNEQFF TRBJ2-1 . . TRBV11-2
TGTGCCAGCCGGGGACCGTTGGGGGGTGAGCAGTACTTC CASRGPLGGEQYF TRBJ2-7 . . TRBV5-5
TGTGCCAGCACCAGGACTAGCGGGACGGCTTCGGGCGAGCAGTACTTC CASTRTSGTASGEQYF TRBJ2-7 . TRBD2 TRBV7-2
TGTGCCAGCAGCTACCCCGCTAGCTCTCTATCCAATGAGCAGTTCTTC CASSYPASSLSNEQFF TRBJ2-1 . . TRBV7-8
TGCGCCAGCAGCTCCCAGCCCAGCGGGGGGGCCGGAAACATTCAGTACTTC CASSSQPSGGAGNIQYF TRBJ2-4 . TRBD2 TRBV5-1
TGTGCCAGCAGAAGGGGGCCTATGCGCACAGATACGCAGTATTTT CASRRGPMRTDTQYF TRBJ2-3 . TRBD1 TRBV11-2
TGTGCCAGCAGTCCCACAGGGACCGGTCAGCCCCAGCATTTT CASSPTGTGQPQHF TRBJ1-5 . . TRBV6-5
TGTGCCAGCAGCCTCCAAGGGACTGGGAGAACTGAAGCTTTCTTT CASSLQGTGRTEAFF TRBJ1-1 . . TRBV7-9
TGTGCCAGTAGTATAGATCCTCAGGGCTATAACACCGGGGAGCTGTTTTTT CASSIDPQGYNTGELFF TRBJ2-2 . . TRBV19
TGCGCCAGCAGCTCAGCCCGACAGGCCATTAGCTCTGGGGCCAACGTCCTGACTTTC CASSSARQAISSGANVLTF TRBJ2-6 . . TRBV5-1
TGTGCCAGCAATCTAGCCGGGAGCTCCTACGAGCAGTACTTC CASNLAGSSYEQYF TRBJ2-7 . . TRBV28
TGCGCCAGCAGCTGGGTGGGCGGAGGGAGCTACGAGCAGTACTTC CASSWVGGGSYEQYF TRBJ2-7 . . TRBV5-1
TGTGCCATCAGTGAGTCGAGGGGGCAAAACGGGGAGCTGTTTTTT CAISESRGQNGELFF TRBJ2-2 . TRBD1 TRBV10-3
TGTGCCAGCTCACCACTATCCGGGGTTGACGAAAAACTGTTTTTT CASSPLSGVDEKLFF TRBJ1-4 . . TRBV18
TGTGCCAGCAGCTATCGCGGCAGGGGTGACGATAATTCACCCCTCCACTTT CASSYRGRGDDNSPLHF TRBJ1-6 . . TRBV4-2